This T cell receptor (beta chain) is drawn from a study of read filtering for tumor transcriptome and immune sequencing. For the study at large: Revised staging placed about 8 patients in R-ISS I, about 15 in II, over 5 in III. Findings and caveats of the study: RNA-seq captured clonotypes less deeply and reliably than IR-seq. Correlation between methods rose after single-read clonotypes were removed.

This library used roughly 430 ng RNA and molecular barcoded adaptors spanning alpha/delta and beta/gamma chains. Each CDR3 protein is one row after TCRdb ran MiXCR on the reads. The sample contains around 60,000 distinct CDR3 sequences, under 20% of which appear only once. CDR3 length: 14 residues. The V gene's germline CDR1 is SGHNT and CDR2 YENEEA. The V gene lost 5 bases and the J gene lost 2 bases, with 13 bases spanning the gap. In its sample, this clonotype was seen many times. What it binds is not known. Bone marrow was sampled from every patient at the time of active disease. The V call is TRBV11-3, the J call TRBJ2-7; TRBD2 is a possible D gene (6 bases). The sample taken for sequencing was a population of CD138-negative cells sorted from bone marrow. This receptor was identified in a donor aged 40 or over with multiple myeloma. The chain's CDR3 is CASSDLADTYEQYF. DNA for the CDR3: TGTGCCAGCAGCGACTTAGCGGACACCTACGAGCAGTACTTC.